This entry features one T cell receptor (beta chain) sequence. Repertoires were generated with immunoSEQ multiplex PCR, while TCRdb's copy carries only in-frame clones and drops some. The sample lists over 55,000 clones; roughly nine tenths were seen once. Trimming removed 2 bases from V and 4 bases from J, with 6 bases in between. CDR1 and CDR2 from the germline V gene are LGHDT and YNNKEL (reference sequence). This CDR3 is built from 12 residues. The source of the sample is a study of blood T cell repertoires in COVID-19. Source material: peripheral blood. The chain employs TRBV3-1 (or the pseudogene TRBV3-2) and TRBJ2-7; possibly TRBD2 for D (5 bases). The origin of this receptor is a woman of 80 years or more with COVID-19, enrolled during active disease. The CDR3 DNA is TGTGCCAGCAGCCAAACTAGTTACGAGCAGTACTTC. Its protein is CASSQTSYEQYF.